Listed below are T cell receptor beta chains from one sample, sequenced in a study of T cells in Graves' hyperthyroidism and ophthalmopathy. TCRdb re-called the multiplex PCR reads through MiXCR, storing one row per CDR3 protein. The sample records more than 550,000 distinct CDR3 sequences, roughly 20% being singletons. The sample was blood. These receptors were taken from a woman aged 45-60 years with Graves' hyperthyroidism that later progressed to Graves' ophthalmopathy. Each CDR3 is given with its conserved first and last residue. Each record gives: J gene, D gene, V gene, clone size, CDR3 protein, CDR3 DNA. D genes are given only for firm matches. Rows may omit the clone size; those that give it use once, few, many or a size class.

TRBJ2-3 | - | TRBV27 | few | CASSLLGDADTQYF | TGTGCCAGCAGTTTGTTAGGAGACGCAGATACGCAGTATTTT
TRBJ2-2 | - | TRBV4-1 | - | CASSQDPPKGATGGLFF | TGCGCCAGCAGCCAAGATCCCCCGAAGGGGGCGACCGGGGGGCTGTTTTTT
TRBJ2-2 | - | TRBV5-1 | - | CASSLKSENTGELFF | TGCGCCAGCAGCTTGAAATCGGAGAACACCGGGGAGCTGTTTTTT
TRBJ2-2 | - | TRBV9 | few | CASSARQTNTGELFF | TGTGCCAGCAGCGCTCGACAGACGAACACCGGGGAGCTGTTTTTT
TRBJ2-3 | - | TRBV18 | - | CASSPVSQYFTDTQYF | TGTGCCAGCTCACCAGTGTCCCAGTACTTCACAGATACGCAGTATTTT
TRBJ2-2 | TRBD2 | TRBV12-3/TRBV12-4 | - | CASVISGGGGELFF | TGTGCCAGCGTCATTAGCGGGGGTGGCGGGGAGCTGTTTTTT
TRBJ2-5 | TRBD2 | TRBV5-1 | - | CASSAVVSGANQETQYF | TGCGCCAGCAGCGCGGTGGTTAGCGGGGCGAACCAAGAGACCCAGTACTTC
TRBJ1-4 | - | TRBV3-1 | - | CASSQDLRGTNEKLFF | TGTGCCAGCAGCCAAGATCTACGGGGGACTAATGAAAAACTGTTTTTT
TRBJ1-1 | - | TRBV7-9 | many | CASSLQPRSSTEAFF | TGTGCCAGCAGCTTGCAGCCGCGAAGTAGTACTGAAGCTTTCTTT
TRBJ1-5 | TRBD1 | TRBV2 | many | CASSQGAGYQPQHF | TGTGCCAGCAGTCAGGGGGCGGGATATCAGCCCCAGCATTTT
TRBJ2-1 | TRBD2 | TRBV18 | - | CASSPEASGESGNEQFF | TGTGCCAGCTCACCGGAGGCTAGCGGGGAGTCGGGCAATGAGCAGTTCTTC
TRBJ1-1 | - | TRBV5-4 | - | CASSFLRVGGDTEAFF | TGTGCCAGCAGCTTTTTGAGAGTAGGGGGAGACACTGAAGCTTTCTTT
TRBJ2-3 | TRBD2 | TRBV5-1 | many | CASSPTSGGALDTQYF | TGCGCCAGCAGCCCAACTAGCGGGGGGGCCTTGGATACGCAGTATTTT
TRBJ1-6 | TRBD1 | TRBV12-3/TRBV12-4 | many | CASTPTGRTPLHF | TGTGCCAGCACTCCGACAGGGAGGACACCCCTCCACTTT
TRBJ2-4 | - | TRBV6-1 | - | CASSTAHRMAKNIQYF | TGTGCCAGCAGTACGGCCCATAGGATGGCCAAAAACATTCAGTACTTC
TRBJ2-1 | - | TRBV2 | - | CASSPPYRGGEFF | TGTGCCAGCAGTCCCCCTTACAGGGGGGGAGAGTTCTTC
TRBJ1-1 | - | TRBV19 | many | CASSMARGNTEAFF | TGTGCCAGTAGTATGGCCAGGGGTAACACTGAAGCTTTCTTT
TRBJ2-1 | - | TRBV7-9 | - | CASSYQYDAYNEQFF | TGTGCCAGCAGCTACCAGTATGACGCCTACAATGAGCAGTTCTTC
TRBJ2-2 | TRBD1 | TRBV27 | few | CASRTGALTGELFF | TGTGCCAGCAGGACAGGGGCCCTCACCGGGGAGCTGTTTTTT
TRBJ2-5 | - | TRBV18 | few | CASSPVRQHNQETQYF | TGTGCCAGCTCACCAGTACGACAGCACAATCAAGAGACCCAGTACTTC
TRBJ2-1 | TRBD1 | TRBV20-1 | few | CSAGGQGVEQFF | TGCAGTGCTGGAGGACAGGGGGTAGAGCAGTTCTTC
TRBJ1-2 | - | TRBV20-1 | few | CSAWTNPGYGYTF | TGCAGTGCGTGGACAAACCCAGGGTATGGCTACACCTTC
TRBJ1-6 | - | TRBV12-3/TRBV12-4 | - | CASSFSLYNSPLHF | TGTGCCAGCAGTTTTAGCCTTTATAATTCACCCCTCCACTTT
TRBJ2-1 | TRBD2 | TRBV7-6 | many | CASSWGLALGNNEQFF | TGTGCCAGCAGCTGGGGACTAGCGTTGGGAAACAATGAGCAGTTCTTC
TRBJ2-3 | TRBD2 | TRBV6-6 | many | CASSYSGGSTDTQYF | TGTGCCAGCAGTTATTCGGGGGGGAGCACAGATACGCAGTATTTT